Described below is a single TCR beta chain sequence and its context. What it binds is unknown. With 60 Vbeta and 13 Jbeta primers, the PCR was carried out. Sequenced by immunoSEQ multiplex PCR; TCRdb stores in-frame clones only, minus some. The sample gives around 220,000 clones, about 77% of which show up once; less than 2% is in the top ten. The data originate from a study of cytomegalovirus exposure and HLA in healthy donors. Study-level points and caveats: In a later analysis, common viral pathogens appeared linked to several of the most significant clusters. Later on, analysis showed that most CMV-associated TCR beta chains appeared to be HLA-restricted. Per published reports, the classifier diagnosed cytomegalovirus status with high specificity and sensitivity.

Source material: PBMCs. The TCR was taken from a young woman in good health and CMV-seronegative.

The CDR3 region has the DNA TGTGCCAGCAGCTTAGGGCCCGGGGGAGGGCTCTCCTACGAGCAGTACTTC. Its protein product is CASSLGPGGGLSYEQYF. The chain is built from TRBV7-8 and TRBJ2-7; 7 bases align to TRBD2. The CDR3 contains 17 residues. Germline V lookup: CDR1 SGHVS, CDR2 FQNEAQ. V was clipped by 1 base and J by 0 bases; unmatched bases: 9. Together with reference TRBV7-8 and TRBJ2-7, the CDR3 gives the full variable domain: GAGVSQSPRYKVAKRGQDVALRCDPISGHVSLFWYQQALGQGPEFLTYFQNEAQLDKSGLPSDRFFAERPEGSVSTLKIQRTQQEDSAVYLCASSLGPGGGLSYEQYFGPGTRLTVT.